Below are 11 T cell receptor beta chains sequenced from a single sample in a study of blood T cell repertoires in COVID-19. Sequencing used immunoSEQ multiplex PCR; TCRdb keeps in-frame clones, though not all of them. Of 130,000 to 150,000 clones in the sample, 80% to 90% were seen once. The sequencing sample was made of peripheral blood. The receptors stem from a human donor with acute or convalescent COVID-19. The donor label of this sample is uncertain.

The chain recombines TRBV3-1 (or the pseudogene TRBV3-2) with TRBJ1-5; D is perhaps TRBD1 (6 bases). The CDR3 has 15 amino acids. Looked up from germline, CDR1 is LGHDT and CDR2 is YNNKEL (reference sequence). V was trimmed by 5 bases and J by 6 bases, leaving 17 bases between them. This CDR3 reads CASSLTGRVGQPQHF. In DNA form, the CDR3 reads TGTGCCAGCAGCTTAACAGGGAGGGTAGGTCAGCCCCAGCATTTT.

The chain couples TRBV2 to TRBJ2-3; 8 bases fit TRBD2. Losses at the gene ends were 4 bases for V and 2 bases for J; bases not matched to a gene: 8. The CDR3 covers 16 residues. Germline V lookup: CDR1 SNHLY, CDR2 FYNNEI. This CDR3 reads CASSGITSGFTDTQYF. CDR3 bases: TGTGCCAGCAGTGGAATTACTAGCGGTTTCACAGATACGCAGTATTTT.

This chain connects TRBV3-1 (or the pseudogene TRBV3-2) to TRBJ2-3; 8 nucleotides align to TRBD2. The trim removed 7 bases at V and 4 bases at J, leaving 13 bases unmatched. Germline CDR1 is LGHDT and CDR2 is YNNKEL (reference sequence). The CDR3 is 16 residues long. In nucleotides, the CDR3 is TGTGCCAGCACACCCGGGACTAGTTTTTCCGCAGATACGCAGTATTTT. Translation gives CASTPGTSFSADTQYF.

A few counts support this clone. The chain carries TRBV28 and TRBJ2-5; 8 bases fit TRBD1. There are 15 residues in the CDR3. Unmatched junction bases numbered 11, after V lost 6 bases and J lost 5 bases. From germline, CDR1 is MDHEN and CDR2 SYDVKM. The CDR3 region is CASSRDRGRLETQYF. Written as DNA, the CDR3 is TGTGCCAGCAGCCGCGACAGGGGCCGGTTGGAGACCCAGTACTTC.

The chain joins TRBV18 to TRBJ1-2, with unresolved D. From germline, CDR1 is KGHSH and CDR2 LQKENI. Trimming took 3 bases from V and 3 from J, leaving 11 bases between them. CDR3 length equals 14 residues. CDR3 protein: CASSPSGEHYGYTF. The DNA for the CDR3 is TGTGCCAGCTCACCCAGCGGGGAACACTATGGCTACACCTTC.

The rearrangement links TRBV7-8 to TRBJ1-2, with D perhaps TRBD1 (6 bases). Germline-derived CDR1 and CDR2 are SGHVS and FQNEAQ. This CDR3 region has 13 residues. V was clipped by 2 bases and J by 7 bases, with 11 bases between them. CDR3 sequence: CASSLYGGSGYTF. CDR3 bases: TGTGCCAGCAGCTTATATGGGGGCAGTGGCTACACCTTC.

The chain joins TRBV20-1 to TRBJ2-5; D might be TRBD1 (5 bases). This CDR3 is built from 14 residues. CDR1 and CDR2 from the germline V gene are DFQATT and SNEGSKA (reference sequence). V lost 3 bases to trimming and J lost 5 bases, with 16 bases between them. The chain's CDR3 is CSASQGAVEETQYF. The CDR3 coding sequence is TGCAGTGCTAGTCAGGGTGCGGTTGAGGAGACCCAGTACTTC.

A single count supports this clone. The genes are TRBV11-3 and TRBJ2-2; D not certain. The CDR3 consists of 13 residues. Trimming shortened V by 0 bases and J by 8 bases, and 7 bases separated the two germline ends. Germline assignment: CDR1 SGHNT and CDR2 YENEEA. The CDR3 loop is CASSLDQAGELFF. CDR3 DNA sequence: TGTGCCAGCAGCTTAGATCAAGCTGGGGAGCTGTTTTTT.

The chain joins TRBV28 to TRBJ1-4; 10 nucleotides match TRBD1. Trimming removed 5 bases from V and 8 bases from J; junction bases left unmatched: 11. Germline-derived CDR1 and CDR2 are MDHEN and SYDVKM. This CDR3 has 16 amino acids. Here the CDR3 DNA reads TGTGCCAGCAGTCCCGGGACAGGGGAAGGGTGGGAAAAACTGTTTTTT. This translates into CASSPGTGEGWEKLFF.

The chain employs TRBV7-6 and TRBJ2-7, with 8 positions matching TRBD1. V dropped 3 bases and J dropped 2; count of bases not matched to a gene: 15. CDR3 length: 18 amino acids. Germline CDR1 SGHVS, CDR2 FNYEAQ. CDR3 bases: TGTGCCAGCAGCTTGGGCCCGCATGTGGGACAGGTAACCTACGAGCAGTACTTC. It specifies CASSLGPHVGQVTYEQYF.

CDR3 in amino acids: CASSLTSGRVSDTQYF. CDR3 in DNA: TGTGCCAGCAGCTTAACTAGCGGGAGAGTGTCAGATACGCAGTATTTT. The rearrangement links TRBV11-2 to TRBJ2-3; 11 positions agree with TRBD2. There are 16 residues in the CDR3. The V gene end was trimmed by 2 bases and the J gene end by 4 bases; junction bases not matched to a gene: 5. CDR1 is SGHAT, CDR2 FQNNGV, per germline.